What follows are 23 T cell receptor beta chains derived from one specimen sequenced in a study of blood T cell repertoires in COVID-19. Produced via immunoSEQ multiplex PCR; TCRdb's table is partial and in-frame only. The repertoire holds approximately 300,000 clones, 70% to 90% seen once, with 5% to 7% in the top ten. The source material was peripheral blood. These receptors all stem from a man aged 18 to 30 who had recovered from COVID-19.

The chain employs TRBV2 and TRBJ1-6; D might be TRBD1 (5 bases). The V end was cut by 3 bases, the J end by 5 bases, with 17 bases between. Germline CDR1 reads SNHLY; CDR2 reads FYNNEI. This CDR3 has 17 amino acids. In nucleotides, the CDR3 is TGTGCCAGCAGTGAGGGTTCTTGGGGACTACATAATTCACCCCTCCACTTT. It codes for CASSEGSWGLHNSPLHF.

The chain links TRBV7-9 to TRBJ2-1, with 11 bases fitting TRBD1. The J segment lost 2 bases and the V segment lost 5 bases, leaving 5 bases of the junction unmatched. CDR1 is SEHNR, CDR2 FQNEAQ, per germline (reference sequence). The CDR3 runs to 16 residues. In nucleotides, the CDR3 is TGTGCCAGCAGCCCGACGGGACAGGGGGCCTACAATGAGCAGTTCTTC. Translating it yields CASSPTGQGAYNEQFF.

This clone was seen more than once but under ten times. The genes are TRBV10-1 and TRBJ1-1; no definite D call. There are 12 residues in the CDR3. Trimming took off 3 bases at V and 3 bases at J, with 5 bases between the two ends. CDR1 and CDR2 from the germline V gene are WNHNN and SYGVQD (reference sequence). This CDR3 reads CASSDIDTEAFF. CDR3 DNA: TGCGCCAGCAGTGATATAGACACTGAAGCTTTCTTT.

This chain links TRBV3-1 (or the pseudogene TRBV3-2) with TRBJ1-3; D unresolved. Between the trimmed V and J ends, which lost 0 bases and 4 bases, there was a span of 10 bases. The CDR3 length is 15 residues. Germline V gene sequence: CDR1 LGHDT, CDR2 YNNKEL (reference sequence). DNA for the CDR3: TGTGCCAGCAGCCAAGATCAGTACCAGGGAAACACCATATATTTT. Its translation is CASSQDQYQGNTIYF.

The chain recombines TRBV6-4 with TRBJ1-2; 9 bases match TRBD1. Trimming cost V 5 bases and J 8 bases; bases outside gene matches: 6. The CDR3 contains 13 residues. Germline-derived CDR1 and CDR2 are MRHNA and SNTAGT. The CDR3 coding sequence is TGTGCCAGCAGTTCCGGGACAGGGTCAGGCTACACCTTC. Translating gives CASSSGTGSGYTF.

The rearrangement links TRBV6-5 to TRBJ2-2; TRBD2 is a possible D gene (6 bases). Germline-derived CDR1 and CDR2 are MNHEY and SVGAGI. The CDR3 consists of 15 residues. V was clipped by 8 bases and J by 0 bases, with 13 bases between them. CDR3 protein: CASQGRGTNTGELFF. The CDR3 DNA reads TGTGCCAGCCAAGGGCGGGGTACGAACACCGGGGAGCTGTTTTTT.

The V gene is TRBV19, the J gene TRBJ2-3; 11 nucleotides match TRBD2. Germline V gene sequence: CDR1 LNHDA, CDR2 SQIVND (reference sequence). With V trimmed by 0 bases and J by 3 bases, 8 bases remained unmatched. CDR3 length equals 18 residues. CDR3 nucleotides: TGTGCCAGTAGTATAGATCAGGCTAGCGGGAGGTCTACAGATACGCAGTATTTT. Protein product: CASSIDQASGRSTDTQYF.

CDR3 nucleotide sequence: TGCGCCAGCAGCGAGCCGACGGGAGTGTTTAGGGAGCAGTACTTC. Amino acids: CASSEPTGVFREQYF. The rearrangement joins TRBV10-2 to TRBJ2-7; D might be TRBD2 (6 bases). The V gene lost 6 bases and the J gene lost 7 bases, with 22 bases spanning the gap. The germline gives CDR1 WSHSY, CDR2 SAAADI. The CDR3 contains 15 residues.

This chain connects TRBV6-2 or TRBV6-3 to TRBJ2-1, with TRBD2 matching over 8 bases. This CDR3 is built from 13 residues. Germline V gene lookup returns CDR1 MNHEY and CDR2 SVGEGT. The V segment lost 6 bases and the J segment 9 bases; nucleotides outside the gene matches: 7. CDR3 loop: CASSQPGGSEQFF. The DNA of the CDR3 is TGTGCCAGCAGCCAACCGGGGGGGAGTGAGCAGTTCTTC.

The chain employs TRBV6-6 and TRBJ1-5; D might be TRBD1 (5 bases). CDR1 and CDR2 from the germline V gene are MNHNY and SVGAGI (reference sequence). The CDR3 contains 15 residues. Trimming pared 6 bases from V and 0 bases from J, leaving 12 bases between. The CDR3 DNA sequence: TGTGCCAGCAGCGCAGGGAGGGATAGCAATCAGCCCCAGCATTTT. Translation gives CASSAGRDSNQPQHF.

V and J are TRBV6-5 and TRBJ2-2, with D tentatively TRBD1 (6 bases). The V end was cut by 1 base, the J end by 7 bases, with 13 bases between. Germline loops: CDR1 MNHEY, CDR2 SVGAGI. The CDR3 is 15 residues long. The CDR3 here is CASSYLVGTSGELFF. CDR3 DNA sequence: TGTGCCAGCAGTTACTTGGTCGGGACAAGCGGGGAGCTGTTTTTT.

The gene calls are TRBV18 and TRBJ2-1, with 11 bases identical to TRBD2. There are 16 residues in the CDR3. Germline CDR1 and CDR2: KGHSH and LQKENI. J gave up 9 bases and V 0 bases, and 7 bases lay outside the gene matches. CDR3: CASSPPLLAGVAEQFF. For the CDR3, the DNA is TGTGCCAGCTCACCACCCTTACTAGCGGGAGTTGCTGAGCAGTTCTTC.

This chain uses TRBV6-1 with TRBJ1-2, with a possible D match to TRBD1 (5 bases). Germline V lookup: CDR1 MNHNS, CDR2 SASEGT. This CDR3 spans 14 amino acids. Trimming pared 2 bases from V and 5 bases from J, leaving 12 bases between. CDR3 nucleotide sequence: TGTGCCAGCAGTGAAAGGGGCGAAAGGTATGGCTACACCTTC. Translation: CASSERGERYGYTF.

The J gene is TRBJ2-2, the V gene TRBV3-1 (or the pseudogene TRBV3-2); 7 nucleotides align to TRBD2. The V and J ends lost 7 bases and 6 bases, in that order; junction bases with no gene match: 8. The CDR3 has 14 amino acids. CDR1 is LGHDT and CDR2 is YNNKEL in the germline V gene (reference sequence). Written as DNA, the CDR3 is TGTGCCAGCACCCCGGGAGGAGGCTCCGGGGAGCTGTTTTTT. Its translation: CASTPGGGSGELFF.

This rearrangement joins TRBV7-9 to TRBJ2-3, with TRBD1 as a possible D gene (5 bases). Trimming removed 5 bases at V and 0 bases at J, with 12 bases between. Germline values: CDR1 SEHNR, CDR2 FQNEAQ (reference sequence). This CDR3 has 15 residues. In DNA, the CDR3 is TGTGCCAGCAGCGGGGCGCGGACAAGCACAGATACGCAGTATTTT. It encodes CASSGARTSTDTQYF.

This clone was seen just once. The chain uses TRBV6-5 and TRBJ1-4; D is perhaps TRBD1 (5 bases). Between the trimmed V and J ends, which lost 2 bases and 4 bases, there was a span of 8 bases. CDR3 length equals 14 residues. Germline CDR1 is MNHEY and CDR2 is SVGAGI. CDR3 residues: CASSYGGNNEKLFF. CDR3 bases: TGTGCCAGCAGTTACGGGGGGAATAATGAAAAACTGTTTTTT.

This clone was counted between two and nine times. The rearrangement uses TRBV6-2 or TRBV6-3 and TRBJ1-2, with TRBD1 as a possible D gene (5 bases). The CDR3 length is 14 residues. The germline V gene encodes CDR1 MNHEY and CDR2 SVGEGT. The V and J ends lost 5 bases and 1 base respectively, with 11 bases between them. The chain's CDR3 is CASSHTQGNYGYTF. DNA of the CDR3: TGTGCCAGCAGTCACACCCAGGGTAACTATGGCTACACCTTC.

The rearrangement links TRBV3-1 (or the pseudogene TRBV3-2) to TRBJ1-2; the D is unclear. The CDR3 loop spans 16 amino acids. Trimming took off 0 bases at V and 2 bases at J, with 13 bases between the two ends. The germline gives CDR1 LGHDT, CDR2 YNNKEL (reference sequence). In nucleotides, the CDR3 is TGTGCCAGCAGCCAAGATATAAGGCAGGTCAACTATGGCTACACCTTC. Residues: CASSQDIRQVNYGYTF.

In its sample, this clone was seen once. The V and J genes are TRBV7-2 and TRBJ1-1; D not certain. V was clipped by 0 bases and J by 1 base, with 6 bases between them. The germline CDR1 and CDR2 sequences are SGHTA and FQGNSA. The CDR3 is made up of 14 amino acids. The DNA of the CDR3 is TGTGCCAGCAGCTTAGCTTTCGGGAACACTGAAGCTTTCTTT. It specifies CASSLAFGNTEAFF.

This chain connects TRBV6-4 to TRBJ2-7, with 10 bases that match TRBD1. The CDR3 has 17 residues. Germline lookup yields CDR1 MRHNA and CDR2 SNTAGT. Trimming took 3 bases from V and 3 from J; bases not matched to a gene: 11. CDR3 bases: TGTGCCAGCAGTGAAAGTGGCGGGGACAGGGGATGCTACGAGCAGTACTTC. Its protein product is CASSESGGDRGCYEQYF.

The V gene is TRBV5-6, the J gene TRBJ2-3, with D tentatively TRBD1 (5 bases). V lost 3 bases and J lost 6, with 14 bases in between. Germline V gene sequence: CDR1 SGHDT, CDR2 YYEEEE. The CDR3 runs to 14 residues. The CDR3 bases are TGTGCCAGCAGCTCCAGGGCTCTAGGGGATACGCAGTATTTT. It is translated as CASSSRALGDTQYF.

V gene TRBV24-1 combines with J gene TRBJ2-3; tentatively, D is TRBD2 (6 bases). V was pared by 5 bases and J by 8 bases, with 10 bases between. Germline loops: CDR1 KGHDR, CDR2 SFDVKD. CDR3 length: 12 residues. The CDR3 protein is CATSAPGLTQYF. CDR3 nucleotide sequence: TGTGCCACCAGTGCCCCGGGACTTACGCAGTATTTT.

The chain couples TRBV4-1 to TRBJ1-1; no reliable D call. The V end lost 8 bases, the J end lost 0 bases, and 10 bases lay between the germline ends. Per the germline V gene, CDR1 is MGHRA and CDR2 is YSYEKL. The CDR3 sequence is 13 residues long. CDR3: CASGGKVNTEAFF. The DNA for the CDR3 is TGCGCCAGCGGAGGAAAAGTGAACACTGAAGCTTTCTTT.